Each of the 26 T cell receptor beta chains below was sequenced from the same sample in a study of cytomegalovirus exposure and HLA in healthy donors. Clones were sequenced by immunoSEQ multiplex PCR, and TCRdb holds only the in-frame ones, with some missing. The sample contains some 150,000 clones, 88% of which appear only once. Specimen: PBMCs. These receptors originate from a man aged 18-30 years in good health and CMV-seronegative.

The chain links TRBV5-1 to TRBJ2-3; 7 bases fit TRBD2. The CDR3 is 16 residues long. Germline CDR1 is SGHRS and CDR2 is YFSETQ. The V and J ends lost 7 bases and 0 bases, in that order; junction bases with no gene match: 11. CDR3 DNA sequence: TGCGCCAGCGGGGGGGTAGCGGATCACAGCACAGATACGCAGTATTTT. Translated, it gives CASGGVADHSTDTQYF.

This chain connects TRBV28 to TRBJ1-5; 8 nucleotides agree with TRBD1. V was pared by 4 bases and J by 6 bases, with 14 bases of the junction left unmatched. The germline CDR1 and CDR2 sequences are MDHEN and SYDVKM. The length of the CDR3 is 17 residues. CDR3 sequence (DNA): TGTGCCAGCAGTTGTCAGGGGGCGACCTGTTTGAGTCAGCCCCAGCATTTT. As protein: CASSCQGATCLSQPQHF.

The V and J genes are TRBV28 and TRBJ2-7; D possibly corresponds to TRBD2 (6 bases). This CDR3 comprises 14 residues. Trimming took off 2 bases at V and 0 bases at J, with 8 bases between the two ends. The germline gives CDR1 MDHEN, CDR2 SYDVKM. CDR3 DNA: TGTGCCAGCAGTTTACGGGAGAGCTCCTACGAGCAGTACTTC. Protein: CASSLRESSYEQYF.

This clone is a singleton in its sample. The chain links TRBV28 to TRBJ1-2; weak D call: TRBD1 (5 bases). This CDR3 is built from 21 residues. Between the trimmed V and J ends, which lost 2 bases and 5 bases, there was a span of 33 bases. Looked up from germline, CDR1 is MDHEN and CDR2 is SYDVKM. In DNA, the CDR3 is TGTGCCAGCAGTTTACTGGGTGGGGGACTGGGAAGTATGGAGTGGGAGTATGGCTACACCTTC. The encoded protein is CASSLLGGGLGSMEWEYGYTF.

This rearrangement joins TRBV28 to TRBJ1-3, with D tentatively TRBD1 (6 bases). Germline assignment: CDR1 MDHEN and CDR2 SYDVKM. Trimming removed 4 bases from V and 1 base from J, with 8 bases in between. This CDR3 has 14 residues. The CDR3 reads CASSWGPSGNTIYF. Written as DNA, the CDR3 is TGTGCCAGCAGTTGGGGGCCTTCTGGAAACACCATATATTTT.

CDR3 amino acids: CASKDTNTGELFF. For the CDR3, the DNA is TGTGCCAGCAAGGACACGAACACCGGGGAGCTGTTTTTT. The rearrangement joins TRBV27 to TRBJ2-2, with D possibly being TRBD1 (5 bases). This CDR3 has 13 amino acids. V lost 7 bases and J 0 bases, leaving 6 bases between the germline ends. Germline CDR1 and CDR2: MNHEY and SMNVEV (reference sequence).

The rearrangement links TRBV28 to TRBJ2-7, with D possibly TRBD2 on 5 matching bases. This CDR3 has 14 amino acids. Germline V gene data show CDR1 as MDHEN and CDR2 as SYDVKM. V was cut by 4 bases and J by 6 bases, with 16 bases left in between. Written as DNA, the CDR3 is TGTGCCAGCAGTTCTCTAGCCCCGACTTCCGAGCAGTACGTC. This sequence encodes CASSSLAPTSEQYV.

The J gene is TRBJ1-4, the V gene TRBV28; the D gene is possibly TRBD1 (5 bases). V lost 8 bases and J lost 3, with 16 bases in between. Germline values: CDR1 MDHEN, CDR2 SYDVKM. The CDR3 covers 15 residues. The chain's CDR3 is CASSDQGRANEKLFF. The CDR3 DNA reads TGTGCCAGCTCCGACCAGGGAAGGGCTAATGAAAAACTGTTTTTT.

This sequence joins TRBV5-1 and TRBJ2-1; TRBD1 matches at 11 bases. The CDR3 spans 15 residues. In germline, CDR1 is SGHRS, CDR2 YFSETQ. J was trimmed by 0 bases and V by 7 bases; bases with no gene match: 3. CDR3 in amino acids: CASAGQGVSYNEQFF. The CDR3 DNA reads as TGCGCCAGCGCGGGACAGGGGGTCTCCTACAATGAGCAGTTCTTC.

V usage is TRBV19 and J usage is TRBJ2-5, with 7 bases lining up with TRBD1. The V gene's germline CDR1 is LNHDA and CDR2 SQIVND (reference sequence). Trimming cost V 5 bases and J 5 bases; bases outside gene matches: 8. This CDR3 contains 14 residues. CDR3 amino acids: CASSSFQGEETQYF. CDR3 coding DNA: TGTGCCAGTAGTTCCTTCCAGGGGGAGGAGACCCAGTACTTC.

The chain links TRBV11-3 to TRBJ2-5; unclear D gene. The germline V gene encodes CDR1 SGHNT and CDR2 YENEEA. Trimming removed 0 bases at V and 5 bases at J, with 7 bases between. This CDR3 comprises 13 residues. DNA of the CDR3: TGTGCCAGCAGCTTAGACCTCCGGGAGACCCAGTACTTC. It codes for CASSLDLRETQYF.

V usage is TRBV2 and J usage is TRBJ2-1; 9 nucleotides match TRBD2. Germline V lookup: CDR1 SNHLY, CDR2 FYNNEI. The trim removed 8 bases at V and 10 bases at J, leaving 12 bases unmatched. The CDR3 length is 14 residues. Written as DNA, the CDR3 is TGTGCCAGCCTTGGGGCGGGAGGGCCCGGGGAGCAGTTCTTC. This codes for CASLGAGGPGEQFF.

The CDR3 bases are TGCGCCAGCATCATGGACAGGGGCTACGAGCAGTACGTC. It is translated as CASIMDRGYEQYV. The V gene is TRBV10-2, the J gene TRBJ2-7, with TRBD1 identical over 9 bases. This CDR3 spans 13 amino acids. Germline assignment: CDR1 WSHSY and CDR2 SAAADI. J gave up 3 bases and V 7 bases, and 4 bases lay outside the gene matches.

DNA for the CDR3: TGTGCCAGCAGTCCAGGGGGCGCAGAAGAGCAGTACTTC. Translating gives CASSPGGAEEQYF. The chain has TRBV28 and TRBJ2-7, with 8 positions matching TRBD1. CDR3 length equals 13 residues. CDR1 is MDHEN and CDR2 is SYDVKM in the germline V gene. V lost 5 bases and J lost 7; bases outside the gene matches: 7.

This rearrangement joins TRBV29-1 to TRBJ2-1, with TRBD2 as a possible D gene (6 bases). CDR1 and CDR2 from the germline V gene are SQVTM and ANQGSEA. The CDR3 totals 13 residues. The V end lost 7 bases, the J end lost 0 bases, and 10 bases lay between the germline ends. CDR3 sequence: CSAAGSSYNEQFF. The CDR3 DNA sequence: TGCAGCGCCGCGGGGAGCTCCTACAATGAGCAGTTCTTC.

A single count supports this clone. The rearrangement links TRBV7-9 to TRBJ1-3; D not certain. Per germline, CDR1 SEHNR and CDR2 FQNEAQ (reference sequence). Trimming took off 5 bases at V and 0 bases at J, with 8 bases between the two ends. This CDR3 spans 14 amino acids. The chain's CDR3 is CASSVLSSGNTIYF. In DNA, the CDR3 is TGTGCCAGCAGCGTCCTGTCCTCTGGAAACACCATATATTTT.

This clone came up once. The gene calls are TRBV5-1 and TRBJ2-1; the match to TRBD2 covers 8 bases. Germline CDR1 SGHRS, CDR2 YFSETQ. CDR3 length: 14 amino acids. J lost 8 bases, V lost 4 bases, and 8 bases had no gene match. The DNA for the CDR3 is TGCGCCAGCAGCACAGGGACTAGTAGCTATGAGCAGTTCTTC. This codes for CASSTGTSSYEQFF.

The chain links TRBV7-9 to TRBJ2-1; 11 nucleotides agree with TRBD2. Trimming at V came to 3 bases and at J to 8 bases, leaving 3 bases not matched to a gene. In germline, CDR1 is SEHNR, CDR2 FQNEAQ (reference sequence). The CDR3 has 14 amino acids. CDR3 in DNA: TGTGCCAGCAGCTTCCTAGCGGGGGGCTATGAGCAGTTCTTC. The encoded protein is CASSFLAGGYEQFF.

V is TRBV19 and J is TRBJ1-1, with D perhaps matching TRBD1 (6 bases). V gave up 10 bases and J gave up 0 bases, with 12 bases separating them. This CDR3 region has 13 residues. Germline-derived CDR1 and CDR2 are LNHDA and SQIVND (reference sequence). CDR3 in amino acids: CAIQDSLNTEAFF. The CDR3 bases are TGTGCCATCCAGGACAGTCTGAACACTGAAGCTTTCTTT. The full variable domain, completed using reference TRBV19 and TRBJ1-1, is DGGITQSPKYLFRKEGQNVTLSCEQNLNHDAMYWYRQDPGQGLRLIYYSQIVNDFQKGDIAEGYSVSREKKESFPLTVTSAQKNPTAFYLCAIQDSLNTEAFFGQGTRLTVV.

CDR3 nucleotide sequence: TGTGCCAGCAGCTTTACGGGACAGGGTTACGAGCAGTACTTC. It codes for CASSFTGQGYEQYF. V gene TRBV7-2 combines with J gene TRBJ2-7, with TRBD1 matching 9 bases. The V gene end was trimmed by 3 bases and the J gene end by 4 bases; junction bases not matched to a gene: 4. The CDR3 length is 14 residues. CDR1 SGHTA and CDR2 FQGNSA come from the germline V gene.

The V and J genes are TRBV5-6 and TRBJ1-2; D might be TRBD1 (5 bases). The CDR3 length is 12 residues. The germline V gene has CDR1 SGHDT and CDR2 YYEEEE. V lost 4 bases and J 8 bases, leaving 12 bases between the germline ends. CDR3 region: CASSPDTGGYTF. The DNA of the CDR3 is TGTGCCAGCAGCCCGGACACCGGAGGCTACACCTTC.

The chain recombines TRBV6-6 with TRBJ2-5, with 7 nucleotides matching TRBD2. V dropped 0 bases and J dropped 4; count of bases not matched to a gene: 2. This CDR3 comprises 14 residues. CDR1 and CDR2 (germline): MNHNY, SVGAGI (reference sequence). The CDR3 DNA is TGTGCCAGCAGTTACTCGGAGCGGGGAGAGACCCAGTACTTC. It encodes CASSYSERGETQYF.

This chain joins TRBV4-3 and TRBJ2-1; D unresolved. Germline CDR1 LGHNA, CDR2 YSLEER. The CDR3 loop spans 13 amino acids. V lost 5 bases to trimming and J lost 6 bases, with 11 bases between them. The CDR3 sequence: CASSFSDSNEQFF. The CDR3 nucleotides read TGCGCCAGCAGCTTTAGTGATAGCAATGAGCAGTTCTTC.

Written as DNA, the CDR3 is TGTGCCAGCAGCCCAACGAGACGGGGAACCATAGCCAAAAACATTCAGTACTTC. It specifies CASSPTRRGTIAKNIQYF. The chain combines TRBV5-6 with TRBJ2-4; maybe TRBD2 (5 bases). CDR3 length: 18 residues. V lost 4 bases, J lost 0 bases, and 20 bases lay in between. Germline CDR1 and CDR2: SGHDT and YYEEEE.

The V call is TRBV27, the J call TRBJ2-1, with TRBD2 matching 10 bases. There are 18 residues in the CDR3. Trimming removed 6 bases from V and 4 bases from J; junction bases left unmatched: 15. The germline CDR1 and CDR2 sequences are MNHEY and SMNVEV (reference sequence). The CDR3 reads CASSPPSSGRALYNEQFF. Here the CDR3 DNA reads TGTGCCAGCAGCCCCCCCTCCAGCGGGAGGGCTCTTTACAATGAGCAGTTCTTC.

This rearrangement joins TRBV4-1 to TRBJ1-2; no clear D gene. The CDR3 runs to 14 residues. Germline CDR1 MGHRA, CDR2 YSYEKL. Trimming took 1 base from V and 2 from J, leaving 8 bases between them. CDR3 protein: CASSQVEGNYGYTF. Written as DNA, the CDR3 is TGCGCCAGCAGCCAAGTAGAGGGAAACTATGGCTACACCTTC.